This T cell receptor (beta chain) stems from a study of control samples from healthy donors and cancer patients (dated by TCRdb to the early 2020s). This clone was picked up one time. What this receptor recognizes is not known. No base quality values were provided; no much bigger clone lies one nucleotide off. To prepare the library, the immunoSEQ multiplex PCR assay was applied. Sourced from immuneACCESS, this table was stored by TCRdb with only in-frame sequences that have V and J called. A share of the clones is absent; for the studies checked, an unresolved V gene accounts for under half, and the remainder has no known explanation. The sample includes around 70,000 clones, with about 94% observed a single time. Roughly 3% of the sample is taken by the ten largest. The germline V gene sets CDR1 to KGHSH and CDR2 to LQKENI. Between the V and J ends, shortened by 1 base and 3 bases respectively, the junction contains 7 bases. Reading from cysteine to phenylalanine, the CDR3 counts 14 amino acids. The only DNA kept is the CDR3, 42 bases in frame from the first base.

Material for sequencing was blood. The chain uses TRBV18 and TRBJ1-5; the D gene cannot be resolved reliably. This TCR derives from a woman aged 25-40 years in good health. The DNA sequence is TGTGCCAGCTCACCACGGGAAGACAATCAGCCCCAGCATTTT. It is translated as CASSPREDNQPQHF.